This TCR beta chain was captured in a study of shared clonotypes between healthy human individuals. Naive CD8 cells lacked CD45RO and underwent positive selection for CCR7, leaving out terminally differentiated effector memory CD45RA+ cells. Donors, healthy HIV-negative adults, lacked recent acute infections or vaccinations. Details on this clone: Antigen: not known.

Here immunoSEQ multiplex PCR was the method, and the copy in TCRdb shows in-frame clones only, minus some. The sample includes 1.5 million to 2.5 million clones, around 96% of them seen just once. Findings of the study overall: Despite large depth, rarefaction showed incomplete sorted-subset sequencing.

CDR3 length equals 16 residues. The ends were cut back, 5 bases at V and 3 bases at J, with 17 bases in the middle. CDR1 PRHDT and CDR2 FYEKMQ come from the germline V gene (reference sequence). Sequencing was carried out using naive CD8+ T cells sorted from blood. The TCR originated in a man younger than 35 in good health. The chain carries TRBV13 and TRBJ2-1, with D maybe TRBD2 (7 bases). CDR3 amino acids: CASSLGGGSFYNEQFF. The CDR3 DNA follows: TGTGCCAGCAGCCTCGGGGGCGGGAGTTTCTACAATGAGCAGTTCTTC.